This T cell receptor (beta chain) was identified during a study of OX40 agonist ivuxolimab in advanced cancers. Across the study: Ivuxolimab is a fully human IgG2 antibody that activates OX40 (CD134).

Regarding the study as a whole: The specificity for antigen of the expanded peripheral T cells was not determined. With doses of 0.1 to 3.0 mg/kg, CD4+ and CD8+ blood T cells had undergone clonal expansion by week 6.

The CDR3 sequence is 12 residues long. Germline lookup yields CDR1 SEHNR and CDR2 FQNEAQ (reference sequence). TCRdb keeps only in-frame clones here, not all; method: immunoSEQ multiplex PCR. This sample carries more than 40,000 clones, roughly 86% of them seen once, and the ten largest clones take roughly 8.4%. As to this clone: Its antigen is currently unknown. The junction does not match germline at one end; this may be a read error.

This rearrangement joins TRBV7-9 to TRBJ2-4, with D perhaps matching TRBD1 or TRBD2 (5 bases each). This sample comprised CD4+ or CD8+ T cells sorted from blood, obtained in a trial of the OX40 agonist ivuxolimab. This sequence originates from an adult with an advanced solid tumor such as melanoma, head and neck, liver or kidney cancer. As DNA, the CDR3 is TGTGCCAGCAGCTCGCAGGGAGCCAACGAGGACTTC. Amino acid sequence: CASSSQGANEDF.